These 27 T cell receptor beta chains share one sample of origin, sequenced in a study of technical replicates of blood from a few donors. Using immunoSEQ multiplex PCR, the repertoire was profiled, and TCRdb retains in-frame clones only, with some absent. The sample shows under 80,000 clones, approximately 94% of them seen only once. The source material was T cells isolated from PBMCs. The receptor set was obtained from a human donor in good health.

V is TRBV6-8 and J is TRBJ2-3; the D gene is possibly TRBD1 (6 bases). V lost 6 bases and J 8 bases, leaving 18 bases between the germline ends. CDR3 length: 14 amino acids. The germline V gene encodes CDR1 MNHGY and CDR2 SAAAGT. CDR3 sequence (DNA): TGTGCCAGCAGACCGGGACAACCTAACGGTACGCAGTATTTT. Protein: CASRPGQPNGTQYF.

J is TRBJ2-5 and V is TRBV9; 7 bases agree with TRBD1. The V segment lost 0 bases and the J segment 2 bases; nucleotides outside the gene matches: 7. This CDR3 contains 16 residues. Germline V gives CDR1 SGDLS, CDR2 YYNGEE. DNA for the CDR3: TGTGCCAGCAGCGTAGGGATTGGACAGGTACAAGAGACCCAGTACTTC. Amino acid sequence: CASSVGIGQVQETQYF.

The V gene is TRBV5-1, the J gene TRBJ1-1; 9 bases line up with TRBD1. Germline V gene data show CDR1 as SGHRS and CDR2 as YFSETQ. The CDR3 sequence is 15 residues long. J was trimmed by 1 base and V by 6 bases; bases with no gene match: 7. CDR3 residues: CASTTGGASNTEAFF. The CDR3 coding sequence is TGCGCCAGCACTACAGGGGGCGCTTCGAACACTGAAGCTTTCTTT.

The J gene is TRBJ1-1, the V gene TRBV11-1, with 7 bases that match TRBD1. CDR1 is SGHAT, CDR2 FQDESV, per germline (reference sequence). This CDR3 is 13 amino acids long. V lost 2 bases and J lost 3; bases outside the gene matches: 0. The CDR3 coding sequence is TGTGCCAGCAGCTTACAGGGGGACACTGAAGCTTTCTTT. Translation: CASSLQGDTEAFF. Combining the CDR3 with reference TRBV11-1 and TRBJ1-1 gives the whole variable domain EAEVAQSPRYKITEKSQAVAFWCDPISGHATLYWYRQILGQGPELLVQFQDESVVDDSQLPKDRFSAERLKGVDSTLKIQPAELGDSAMYLCASSLQGDTEAFFGQGTRLTVV.

The chain uses TRBV5-4 and TRBJ2-3; 14 nucleotides align to TRBD2. J was trimmed by 5 bases and V by 4 bases; bases with no gene match: 9. Germline V gene data show CDR1 as SGHNT and CDR2 as YYREEE (reference sequence). The CDR3 is made up of 17 amino acids. This CDR3 is CASSPRLAGGMVDTQYF. DNA of the CDR3: TGTGCCAGCAGCCCCCGACTAGCGGGAGGGATGGTAGATACGCAGTATTTT.

The J gene is TRBJ2-5, the V gene TRBV4-2; 10 bases are a match to TRBD2. V was pared by 0 bases and J by 1 base, with 8 bases of the junction left unmatched. Germline CDR1 is LGHNA and CDR2 is YNFKEQ. The CDR3 totals 18 residues. CDR3 sequence reads: CASSQDGAGGRLQETQYF. As DNA, the CDR3 is TGTGCCAGCAGCCAAGACGGAGCGGGGGGGCGCCTCCAAGAGACCCAGTACTTC.

The gene calls are TRBV2 and TRBJ2-1; 8 bases are shared with TRBD1. This CDR3 contains 15 residues. Trimming removed 2 bases from V and 5 bases from J; junction bases left unmatched: 5. Germline V CDR1 and CDR2: SNHLY, FYNNEI. CDR3 in DNA: TGTGCCAGCAGTGAAAGGACAGGGAGAAACAATGAGCAGTTCTTC. This codes for CASSERTGRNNEQFF.

CDR3 nucleotide sequence: TGTGCCAGCAGCGTAGTTATGACCGGGGAGCTGTTTTTT. It is translated as CASSVVMTGELFF. The genes are TRBV9 and TRBJ2-2, with D unresolved. Germline CDR1 reads SGDLS; CDR2 reads YYNGEE. The CDR3 consists of 13 residues. Deletions cut 0 bases from V and 5 bases from J, with 5 bases between.

This clone has only a few counts. The J gene is TRBJ1-1, the V gene TRBV7-9; no reliable D call. Germline V CDR1 and CDR2: SEHNR, FQNEAQ (reference sequence). Between the trimmed V and J ends, which lost 6 bases and 1 base, there was a span of 6 bases. The CDR3 has 12 amino acids. The CDR3 spells CASRLANTEAFF. CDR3 nucleotide sequence: TGTGCCAGCAGACTTGCGAACACTGAAGCTTTCTTT.

The chain combines TRBV4-1 with TRBJ2-5, with 8 bases identical to TRBD1. Germline CDR1 and CDR2: MGHRA and YSYEKL. V lost 6 bases, J lost 5 bases, and 11 bases stayed unmatched. The CDR3 is made up of 15 amino acids. The CDR3, as DNA: TGCGCCAGCAGTCACCAGGACAGGGATAAGGAGACCCAGTACTTC. It encodes CASSHQDRDKETQYF.

The chain combines TRBV9 with TRBJ2-7; tentative D call: TRBD2 (5 bases). Trimming stripped 4 bases from V and 3 bases from J, with 17 bases between. This CDR3 contains 15 residues. CDR1 is SGDLS and CDR2 is YYNGEE in the germline V gene. CDR3 DNA sequence: TGTGCCAGCAGCCCTTCGGGAAGTCCAGACTACGAGCAGTACTTC. Protein sequence: CASSPSGSPDYEQYF.

This rearrangement joins TRBV19 to TRBJ1-5; possibly TRBD1 for D (5 bases). Trimming left V 5 bases short and J 9 bases short, with 26 bases between. This CDR3 spans 17 amino acids. Germline assignment: CDR1 LNHDA and CDR2 SQIVND (reference sequence). CDR3 in DNA: TGTGCCAGTAGTCACGGACACTCGAATCGAAGTGGACGGCCCCAGCATTTT. Encoded protein: CASSHGHSNRSGRPQHF.

This sequence joins TRBV11-3 and TRBJ2-3; D possibly corresponds to TRBD1 (5 bases). The CDR3 length is 15 residues. V was trimmed by 0 bases and J by 5 bases, leaving 12 bases between them. Germline V lookup: CDR1 SGHNT, CDR2 YENEEA. CDR3 amino acids: CASSLDPRVQDTQYF. DNA of the CDR3: TGTGCCAGCAGCTTAGACCCCAGGGTACAAGATACGCAGTATTTT.

The V call is TRBV16, the J call TRBJ1-2, with D possibly TRBD1 on 6 matching bases. The length of the CDR3 is 14 residues. Germline loops: CDR1 KGHSY, CDR2 FQNENV. Trimming pared 2 bases from V and 7 bases from J, leaving 14 bases between. The CDR3 DNA is TGTGCCAGCAGCCAAACCGGCAACAGGGTTGGCTACACCTTC. As protein: CASSQTGNRVGYTF.

The chain combines TRBV2 with TRBJ2-1; perhaps TRBD1 as D (5 bases). V lost 7 bases, J lost 4 bases, and 11 bases lay in between. The CDR3 runs 13 residues. CDR1 and CDR2 (germline): SNHLY, FYNNEI. The CDR3 region has the DNA TGTGCCAGCAACGGACGGACATACAATGAGCAGTTCTTC. The encoded protein is CASNGRTYNEQFF.

The V and J genes are TRBV5-1 and TRBJ2-7; D unresolved. This CDR3 comprises 15 residues. Germline V lookup: CDR1 SGHRS, CDR2 YFSETQ. Trimming left V 0 bases short and J 2 bases short, with 12 bases between. CDR3 in amino acids: CASSLEPRFPYEQYF. In nucleotides, the CDR3 is TGCGCCAGCAGCTTGGAACCGAGGTTCCCCTACGAGCAGTACTTC.

V and J are TRBV30 and TRBJ1-5; no clear D. CDR1 is GTSNPN, CDR2 SVGIG, per germline (reference sequence). Trimming left V 2 bases short and J 5 bases short, with 10 bases between. CDR3 size: 13 residues. The CDR3 nucleotides read TGTGCCTGGAGTTTAGGTGGAGATCAGCCCCAGCATTTT. Translated, it gives CAWSLGGDQPQHF.

The J gene is TRBJ2-7, the V gene TRBV30, with a possible D match to TRBD2 (6 bases). The V end was cut by 2 bases, the J end by 4 bases, with 15 bases between. CDR1 and CDR2 (germline): GTSNPN, SVGIG (reference sequence). CDR3 size: 14 residues. The CDR3 nucleotides are TGTGCCTGGAGTTTCTCCCGGGGGTCGTACGAGCAGTACTTC. Its protein product is CAWSFSRGSYEQYF.

Only one count was recorded for this clone. The CDR3, as DNA: TGCAGCGTTGGACAGGGGAAAGAGACCCAGTACTTC. Protein sequence: CSVGQGKETQYF. The chain recombines TRBV29-1 with TRBJ2-5; 8 bases are a match to TRBD1. Germline V gene data show CDR1 as SQVTM and CDR2 as ANQGSEA. The CDR3 is 12 amino acids. The V gene end was trimmed by 4 bases and the J gene end by 3 bases; junction bases not matched to a gene: 1.

The chain has TRBV11-2 and TRBJ2-1; no definite D call. This CDR3 has 12 residues. V lost 0 bases and J lost 12, with 9 bases in between. The germline V gene has CDR1 SGHAT and CDR2 FQNNGV. In DNA form, the CDR3 reads TGTGCCAGCAGCTTAGAGCAGCGTCGGCAGTTCTTC. Translating gives CASSLEQRRQFF.

The gene calls are TRBV18 and TRBJ2-5, with D maybe TRBD2 (6 bases). This CDR3 is 14 amino acids long. V was pared by 0 bases and J by 4 bases, with 9 bases between. The germline V gene encodes CDR1 KGHSH and CDR2 LQKENI. Written as DNA, the CDR3 is TGTGCCAGCTCACCACCGGCGGGGAGAGAGACCCAGTACTTC. Its translation is CASSPPAGRETQYF.

This clone was observed once. The V call is TRBV7-2, the J call TRBJ1-2; D might be TRBD1 (5 bases). Germline V gene data show CDR1 as SGHTA and CDR2 as FQGNSA. Deletions cut 5 bases from V and 5 bases from J, with 12 bases between. The length of the CDR3 is 13 residues. In DNA, the CDR3 is TGTGCCAGCAGCCGGACAATCAATTATGGCTACACCTTC. Translated, it gives CASSRTINYGYTF.

The V call is TRBV6-6, the J call TRBJ1-1, with D uncertain. CDR1 is MNHNY and CDR2 is SVGAGI in the germline V gene (reference sequence). The CDR3 extends over 15 amino acids. The V gene lost 7 bases and the J gene lost 1 base, with 16 bases spanning the gap. The CDR3 here is CASITGRRQNTEAFF. The CDR3 DNA is TGTGCCAGCATTACCGGCCGCCGACAGAACACTGAAGCTTTCTTT.

The chain recombines TRBV5-1 with TRBJ2-6; D perhaps matches TRBD2 (6 bases). Per germline, CDR1 SGHRS and CDR2 YFSETQ. This CDR3 region has 16 residues. Trimming stripped 9 bases from V and 0 bases from J, with 16 bases between. CDR3 nucleotides: TGCGCCACCTTTAGCGGCAGCGCCTCTGGGGCCAACGTCCTGACTTTC. Protein: CATFSGSASGANVLTF.

The chain recombines TRBV6-1 with TRBJ2-7; 10 bases are shared with TRBD1. Germline CDR1 MNHNS, CDR2 SASEGT. The CDR3 totals 14 residues. Trimming removed 5 bases from V and 6 bases from J; junction bases left unmatched: 7. The CDR3 DNA reads TGTGCCAGCAGTATACCCGGGACAGGGGTCGAGCAGTACTTC. This codes for CASSIPGTGVEQYF.

This clone was seen only once. This chain connects TRBV29-1 to TRBJ1-2; D not certain. CDR3 length: 16 residues. Germline CDR1 SQVTM, CDR2 ANQGSEA. Trimming removed 4 bases from V and 2 bases from J, with 20 bases in between. The chain's CDR3 is CSVVRLYATQNYGYTF. The CDR3 nucleotides are TGCAGCGTTGTACGACTTTATGCCACACAAAACTATGGCTACACCTTC.

This chain links TRBV10-1 with TRBJ1-1, with 10 bases matching TRBD1. The V and J ends lost 5 bases and 4 bases, in that order; junction bases with no gene match: 7. CDR1 and CDR2 from the germline V gene are WNHNN and SYGVQD (reference sequence). CDR3 length: 15 amino acids. CDR3 amino acids: CASSSGTGDVTEAFF. In DNA, the CDR3 is TGCGCCAGCAGTTCCGGGACAGGGGATGTCACTGAAGCTTTCTTT.